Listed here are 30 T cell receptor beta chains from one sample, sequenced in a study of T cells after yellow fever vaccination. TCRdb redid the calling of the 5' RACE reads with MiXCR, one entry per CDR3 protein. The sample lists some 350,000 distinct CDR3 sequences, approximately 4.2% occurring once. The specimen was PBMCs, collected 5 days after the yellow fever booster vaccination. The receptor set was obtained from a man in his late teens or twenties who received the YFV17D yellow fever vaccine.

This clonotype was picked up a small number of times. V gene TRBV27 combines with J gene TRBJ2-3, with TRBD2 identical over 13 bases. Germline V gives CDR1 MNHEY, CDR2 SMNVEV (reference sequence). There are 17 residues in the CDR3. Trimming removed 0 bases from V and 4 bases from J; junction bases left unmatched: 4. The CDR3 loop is CASSLSGTSGEADTQYF. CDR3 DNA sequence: TGTGCCAGCAGTTTATCAGGGACTAGCGGGGAGGCAGATACGCAGTATTTT.

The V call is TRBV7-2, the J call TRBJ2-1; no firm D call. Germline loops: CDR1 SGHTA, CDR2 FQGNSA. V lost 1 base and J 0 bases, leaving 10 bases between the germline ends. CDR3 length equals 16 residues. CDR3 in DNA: TGTGCCAGCAGCTTAGTCCCAGCTAGCTCCTACAATGAGCAGTTCTTC. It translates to CASSLVPASSYNEQFF.

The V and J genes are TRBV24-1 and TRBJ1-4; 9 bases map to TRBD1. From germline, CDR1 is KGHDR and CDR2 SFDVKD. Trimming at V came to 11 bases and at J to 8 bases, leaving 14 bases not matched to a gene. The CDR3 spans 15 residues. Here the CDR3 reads CASEPGQGVGEKLFF. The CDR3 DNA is TGTGCCAGCGAACCGGGACAGGGCGTCGGCGAAAAACTGTTTTTT.

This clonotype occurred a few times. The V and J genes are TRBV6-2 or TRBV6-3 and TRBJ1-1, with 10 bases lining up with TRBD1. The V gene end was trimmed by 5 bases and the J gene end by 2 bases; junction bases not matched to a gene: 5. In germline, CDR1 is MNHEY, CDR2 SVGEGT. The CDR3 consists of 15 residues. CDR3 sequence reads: CASSARQGANTEAFF. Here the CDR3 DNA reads TGTGCCAGCAGTGCCAGACAGGGGGCTAACACTGAAGCTTTCTTT.

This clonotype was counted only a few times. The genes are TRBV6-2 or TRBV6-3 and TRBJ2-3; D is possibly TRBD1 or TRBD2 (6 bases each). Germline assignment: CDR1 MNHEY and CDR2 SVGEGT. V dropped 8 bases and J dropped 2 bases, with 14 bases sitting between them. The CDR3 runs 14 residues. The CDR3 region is CASQEGGSTDTQYF. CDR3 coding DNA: TGTGCCAGCCAGGAGGGGGGTTCCACAGATACGCAGTATTTT.

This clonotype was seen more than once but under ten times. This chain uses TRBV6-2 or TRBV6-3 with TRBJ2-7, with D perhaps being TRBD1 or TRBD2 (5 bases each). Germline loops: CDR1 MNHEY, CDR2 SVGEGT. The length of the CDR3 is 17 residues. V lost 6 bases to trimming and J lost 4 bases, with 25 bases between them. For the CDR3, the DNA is TGTGCCAGCAGCCCTGGGCTTCTGGGACGGACTCAGTACGAGCAGTACTTC. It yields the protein CASSPGLLGRTQYEQYF.

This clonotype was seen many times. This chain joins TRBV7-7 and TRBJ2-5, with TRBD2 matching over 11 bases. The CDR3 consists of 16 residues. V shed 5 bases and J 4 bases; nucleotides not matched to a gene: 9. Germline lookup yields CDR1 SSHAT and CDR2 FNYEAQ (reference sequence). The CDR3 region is CASSPELAGEGETQYF. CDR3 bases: TGTGCCAGCAGCCCCGAACTAGCGGGGGAGGGAGAGACCCAGTACTTC.

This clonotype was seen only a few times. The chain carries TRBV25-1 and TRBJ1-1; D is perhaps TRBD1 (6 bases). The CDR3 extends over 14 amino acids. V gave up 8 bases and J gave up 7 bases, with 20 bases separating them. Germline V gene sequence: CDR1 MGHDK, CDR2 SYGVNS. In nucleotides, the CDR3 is TGTGCCAGCTCAGTGAGGTGGGGGCTTGGTGAAGCTTTCTTT. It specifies CASSVRWGLGEAFF.

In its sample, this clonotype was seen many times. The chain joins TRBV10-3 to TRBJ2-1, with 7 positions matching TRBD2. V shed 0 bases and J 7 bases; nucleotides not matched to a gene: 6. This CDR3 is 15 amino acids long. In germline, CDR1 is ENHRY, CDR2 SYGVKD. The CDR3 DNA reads TGTGCCATCAGTGAGTCATCAGCGGGGAGGAATGAGCAGTTCTTC. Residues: CAISESSAGRNEQFF.

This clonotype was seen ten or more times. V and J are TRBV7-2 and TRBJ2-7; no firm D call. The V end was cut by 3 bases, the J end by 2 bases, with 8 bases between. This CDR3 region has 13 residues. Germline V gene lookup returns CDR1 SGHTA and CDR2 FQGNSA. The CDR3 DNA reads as TGTGCCAGCAGCTTGCAGAGCACCTACGAGCAGTACGTC. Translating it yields CASSLQSTYEQYV.

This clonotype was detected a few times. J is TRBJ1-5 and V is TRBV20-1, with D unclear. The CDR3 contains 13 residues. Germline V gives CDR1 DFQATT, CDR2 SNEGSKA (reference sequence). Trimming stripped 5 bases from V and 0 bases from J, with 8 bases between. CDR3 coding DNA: TGCAGTGCTGGGGTAGATAGCAATCAGCCCCAGCATTTT. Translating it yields CSAGVDSNQPQHF.

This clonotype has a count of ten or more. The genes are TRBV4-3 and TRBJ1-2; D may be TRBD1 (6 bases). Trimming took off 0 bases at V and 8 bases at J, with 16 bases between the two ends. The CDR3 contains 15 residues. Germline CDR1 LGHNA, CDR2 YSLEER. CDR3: CASSQDGTHMGGYTF. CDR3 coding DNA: TGCGCCAGCAGCCAAGATGGGACACATATGGGCGGCTACACCTTC.

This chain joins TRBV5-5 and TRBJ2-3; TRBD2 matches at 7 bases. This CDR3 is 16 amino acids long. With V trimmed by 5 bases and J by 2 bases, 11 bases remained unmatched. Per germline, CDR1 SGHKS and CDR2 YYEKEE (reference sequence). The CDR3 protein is CASSSTGGEDTDTQYF. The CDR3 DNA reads TGTGCCAGCAGTTCCACTGGGGGGGAAGACACAGATACGCAGTATTTT.

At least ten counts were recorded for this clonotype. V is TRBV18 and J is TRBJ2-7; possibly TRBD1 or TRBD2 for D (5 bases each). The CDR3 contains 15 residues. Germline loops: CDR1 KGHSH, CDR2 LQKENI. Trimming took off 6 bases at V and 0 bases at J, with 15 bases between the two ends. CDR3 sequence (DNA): TGTGCCAGCTCCCGGGCCCCAGGGAGCTCCTACGAGCAGTACGTC. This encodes CASSRAPGSSYEQYV.

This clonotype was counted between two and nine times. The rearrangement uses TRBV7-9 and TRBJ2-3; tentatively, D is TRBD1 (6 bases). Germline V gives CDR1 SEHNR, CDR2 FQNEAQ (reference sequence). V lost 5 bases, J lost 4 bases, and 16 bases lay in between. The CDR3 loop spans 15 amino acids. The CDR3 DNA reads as TGTGCCAGCAGCCCTTCTCGGGCAGGGGCAGATACGCAGTATTTT. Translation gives CASSPSRAGADTQYF. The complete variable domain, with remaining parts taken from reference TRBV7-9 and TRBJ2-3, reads DTGVSQNPRHKITKRGQNVTFRCDPISEHNRLYWYRQTLGQGPEFLTYFQNEAQLEKSRLLSDRFSAERPKGSFSTLEIQRTEQGDSAMYLCASSPSRAGADTQYFGPGTRLTVL.

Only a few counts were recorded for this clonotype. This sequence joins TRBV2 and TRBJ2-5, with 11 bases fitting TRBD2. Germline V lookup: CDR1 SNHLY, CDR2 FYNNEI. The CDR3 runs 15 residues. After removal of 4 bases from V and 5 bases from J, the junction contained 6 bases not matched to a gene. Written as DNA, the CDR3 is TGTGCCAGCAGTGCGACTAGCGGGGCGGAGGAGACCCAGTACTTC. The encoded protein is CASSATSGAEETQYF.

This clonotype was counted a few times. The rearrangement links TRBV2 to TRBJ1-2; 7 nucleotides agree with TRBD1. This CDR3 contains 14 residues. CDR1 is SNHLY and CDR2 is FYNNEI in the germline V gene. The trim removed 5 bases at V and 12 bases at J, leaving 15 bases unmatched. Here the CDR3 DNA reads TGTGCCAGCAGTTATCGGACAGGCTTCGGAGTCCACACCTTC. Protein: CASSYRTGFGVHTF. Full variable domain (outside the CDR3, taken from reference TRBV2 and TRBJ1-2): EPEVTQTPSHQVTQMGQEVILRCVPISNHLYFYWYRQILGQKVEFLVSFYNNEISEKSEIFDDQFSVERPDGSNFTLKIRSTKLEDSAMYFCASSYRTGFGVHTFGSGTRLTVV.

The CDR3 reads CASSPWGGAYEQYF. The CDR3 DNA is TGTGCCAGCAGCCCCTGGGGGGGGGCTTACGAGCAGTACTTC. The rearrangement uses TRBV5-6 and TRBJ2-7; weak D call: TRBD2 (7 bases). Germline V CDR1 and CDR2: SGHDT, YYEEEE. V was clipped by 4 bases and J by 4 bases, with 15 bases between them. The CDR3 loop spans 14 amino acids.

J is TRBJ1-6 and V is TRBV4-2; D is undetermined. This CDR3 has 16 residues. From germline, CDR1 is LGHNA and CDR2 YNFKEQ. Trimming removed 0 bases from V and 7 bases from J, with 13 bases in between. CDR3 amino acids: CASSQELSASNSPLHF. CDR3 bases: TGTGCCAGCAGCCAAGAATTGAGTGCCTCAAATTCACCCCTCCACTTT.

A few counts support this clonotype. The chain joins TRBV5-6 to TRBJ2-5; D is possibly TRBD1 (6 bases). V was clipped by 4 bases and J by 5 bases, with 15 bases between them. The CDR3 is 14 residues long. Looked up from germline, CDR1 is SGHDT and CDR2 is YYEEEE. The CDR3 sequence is CASSMTQGPETQYF. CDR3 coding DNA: TGTGCCAGCAGCATGACACAGGGTCCGGAGACCCAGTACTTC.

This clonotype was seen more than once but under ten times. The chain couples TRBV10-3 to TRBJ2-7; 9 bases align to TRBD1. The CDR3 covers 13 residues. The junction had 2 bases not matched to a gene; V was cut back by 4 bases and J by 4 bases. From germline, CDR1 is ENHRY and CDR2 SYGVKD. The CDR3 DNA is TGTGCCATCAGTGGGACAGGGGCTTACGAGCAGTACGTC. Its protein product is CAISGTGAYEQYV.

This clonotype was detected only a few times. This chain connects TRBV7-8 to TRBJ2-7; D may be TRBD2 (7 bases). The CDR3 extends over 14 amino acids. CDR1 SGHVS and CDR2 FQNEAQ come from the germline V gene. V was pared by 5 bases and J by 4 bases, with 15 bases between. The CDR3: CASSPGRGGYEQYF. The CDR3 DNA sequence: TGTGCCAGCAGCCCGGGCAGGGGAGGGTACGAGCAGTACTTC. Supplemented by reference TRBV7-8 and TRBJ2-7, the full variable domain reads GAGVSQSPRYKVAKRGQDVALRCDPISGHVSLFWYQQALGQGPEFLTYFQNEAQLDKSGLPSDRFFAERPEGSVSTLKIQRTQQEDSAVYLCASSPGRGGYEQYFGPGTRLTVT.

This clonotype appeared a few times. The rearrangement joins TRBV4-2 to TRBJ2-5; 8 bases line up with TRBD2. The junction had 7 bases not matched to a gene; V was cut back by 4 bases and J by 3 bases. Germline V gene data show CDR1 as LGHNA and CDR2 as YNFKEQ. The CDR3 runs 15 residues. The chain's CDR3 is CASSPLGLEEETQYF. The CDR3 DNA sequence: TGTGCCAGCAGCCCCTTGGGACTAGAAGAAGAGACCCAGTACTTC.

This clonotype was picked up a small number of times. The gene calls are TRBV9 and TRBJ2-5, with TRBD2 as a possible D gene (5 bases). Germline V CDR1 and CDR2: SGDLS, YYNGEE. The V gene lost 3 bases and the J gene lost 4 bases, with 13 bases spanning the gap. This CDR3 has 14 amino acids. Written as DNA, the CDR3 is TGTGCCAGCAGCGCCCCGGGGTCCGGAGAGACCCAGTACTTC. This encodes CASSAPGSGETQYF. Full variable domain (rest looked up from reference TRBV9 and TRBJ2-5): DSGVTQTPKHLITATGQRVTLRCSPRSGDLSVYWYQQSLDQGLQFLIQYYNGEERAKGNILERFSAQQFPDLHSELNLSSLELGDSALYFCASSAPGSGETQYFGPGTRLLVL.

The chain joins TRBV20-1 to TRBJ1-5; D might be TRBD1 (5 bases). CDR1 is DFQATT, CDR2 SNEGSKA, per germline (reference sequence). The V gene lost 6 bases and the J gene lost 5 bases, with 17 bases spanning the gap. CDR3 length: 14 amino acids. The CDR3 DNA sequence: TGCAGTGCCACCCACGGGGCGGGGGATCAGCCCCAGCATTTT. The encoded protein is CSATHGAGDQPQHF.

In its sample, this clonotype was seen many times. The CDR3 coding sequence is TGTGCCAGCAGCCGCACCGGATCGGGGTTGCTCGCCGGGGCCAACGTCCTGACTTTC. Its protein is CASSRTGSGLLAGANVLTF. The rearrangement links TRBV7-2 to TRBJ2-6, with TRBD2 as a possible D gene (5 bases). CDR3 size: 19 residues. Germline V gene sequence: CDR1 SGHTA, CDR2 FQGNSA. V dropped 5 bases and J dropped 4 bases, with 24 bases sitting between them.

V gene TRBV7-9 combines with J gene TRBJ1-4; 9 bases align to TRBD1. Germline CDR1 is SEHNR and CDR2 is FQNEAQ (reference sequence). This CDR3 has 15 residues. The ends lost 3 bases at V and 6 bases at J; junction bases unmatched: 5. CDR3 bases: TGTGCCAGCAGCTTCTCCGGGACAGGGTATGAAAAACTGTTTTTT. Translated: CASSFSGTGYEKLFF.

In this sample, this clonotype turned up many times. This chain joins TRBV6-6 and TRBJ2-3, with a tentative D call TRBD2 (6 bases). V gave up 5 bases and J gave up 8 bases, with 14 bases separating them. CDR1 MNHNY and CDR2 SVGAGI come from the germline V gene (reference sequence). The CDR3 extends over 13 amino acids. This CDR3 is CASSEPRDFTQYF. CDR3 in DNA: TGTGCCAGCAGTGAACCCCGGGACTTTACGCAGTATTTT.

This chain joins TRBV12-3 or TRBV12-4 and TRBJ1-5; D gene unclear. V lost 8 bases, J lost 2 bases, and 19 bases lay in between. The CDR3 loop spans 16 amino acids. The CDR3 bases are TGTGCCAGCCTCAGTTCATGGGGTTATCGCAATCAGCCCCAGCATTTT. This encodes CASLSSWGYRNQPQHF.

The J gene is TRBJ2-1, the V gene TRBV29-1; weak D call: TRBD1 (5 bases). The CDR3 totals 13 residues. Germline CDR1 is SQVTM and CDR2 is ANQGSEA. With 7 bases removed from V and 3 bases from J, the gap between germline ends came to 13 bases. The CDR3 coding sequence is TGCAGCGCAGCACAGGATCTCTACAATGAGCAGTTCTTC. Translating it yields CSAAQDLYNEQFF.